This TCR beta chain was sequenced for a study of blood T cell repertoires in COVID-19. This clone was observed a single time. The CDR3 has 15 amino acids. CDR1 SGHRS and CDR2 YFSETQ come from the germline V gene. Deletions cut 0 bases from V and 4 bases from J, with 11 bases between. Original data processing: From reference gene primer amplification, estimates of nucleated cell counts were derived. Method: immunoSEQ multiplex PCR; TCRdb's copy keeps in-frame clones and lacks some. That table is the source of V, J and clone size, and D and trimming were worked out from the DNA. Of over 250,000 clones in the sample, roughly 91% were seen once.

The sample taken for sequencing was PBMCs or T cells enriched from blood (not recorded which). The gene calls are TRBV5-1 and TRBJ1-3; maybe TRBD1 (5 bases). The sequence was obtained from a woman aged 60-75 years who had recovered from COVID-19. The CDR3 bases are TGCGCCAGCAGCTTGGTCGGGTCAGGGGGAAACACCATATATTTT. The encoded protein is CASSLVGSGGNTIYF.